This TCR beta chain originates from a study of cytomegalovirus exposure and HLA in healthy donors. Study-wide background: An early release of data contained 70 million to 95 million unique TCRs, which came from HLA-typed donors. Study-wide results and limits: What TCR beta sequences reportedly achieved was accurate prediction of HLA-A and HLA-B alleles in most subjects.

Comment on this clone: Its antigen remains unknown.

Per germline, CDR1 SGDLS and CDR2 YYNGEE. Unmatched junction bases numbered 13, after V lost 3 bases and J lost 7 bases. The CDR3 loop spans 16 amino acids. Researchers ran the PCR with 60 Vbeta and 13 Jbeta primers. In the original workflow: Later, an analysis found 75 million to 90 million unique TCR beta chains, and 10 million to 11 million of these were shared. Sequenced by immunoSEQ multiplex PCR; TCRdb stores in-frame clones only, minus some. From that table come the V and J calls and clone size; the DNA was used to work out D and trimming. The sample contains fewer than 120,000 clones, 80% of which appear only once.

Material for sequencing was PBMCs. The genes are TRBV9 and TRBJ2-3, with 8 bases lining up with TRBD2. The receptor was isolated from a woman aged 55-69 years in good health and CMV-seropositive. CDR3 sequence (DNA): TGTGCCAGCAGCGCATACCCGGGACTAGTTCTAAATACGCAGTATTTT. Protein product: CASSAYPGLVLNTQYF.